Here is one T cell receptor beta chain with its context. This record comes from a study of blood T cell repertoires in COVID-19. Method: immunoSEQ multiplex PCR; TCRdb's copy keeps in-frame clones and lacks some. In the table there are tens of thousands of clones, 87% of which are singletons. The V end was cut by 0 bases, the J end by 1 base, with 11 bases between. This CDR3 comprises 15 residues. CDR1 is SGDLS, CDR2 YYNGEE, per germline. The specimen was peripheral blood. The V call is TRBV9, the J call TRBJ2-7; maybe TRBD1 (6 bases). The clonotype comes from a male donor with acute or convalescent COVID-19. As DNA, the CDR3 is TGTGCCAGCAGCGTAGCAGGGACATTGTCCTACGAGCAGTACTTC. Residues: CASSVAGTLSYEQYF.